These 20 T cell receptor beta chains came from one sample sequenced in a study of Graves' ophthalmopathy and Graves' hyperthyroidism. TCR beta CDR3 regions were amplified from RNA transcripts. The first round was an RT-PCR with HTBI primers, and the second round was a multiplex PCR. TCRdb ran MiXCR on the multiplex PCR reads and lists one entry per CDR3 protein. The sample lists about 660,000 distinct CDR3 sequences, about 41% occurring once. The source material was peripheral blood. Source of these receptors: an adult man with Graves' ophthalmopathy.

At least ten counts were recorded for this clonotype. The rearrangement links TRBV20-1 to TRBJ1-3, with D hard to call. V lost 2 bases and J lost 0, with 8 bases in between. CDR1 is DFQATT and CDR2 is SNEGSKA in the germline V gene (reference sequence). The CDR3 is 14 residues long. Here the CDR3 reads CSARMADSGNTIYF. As DNA, the CDR3 is TGCAGTGCTAGAATGGCGGACTCTGGAAACACCATATATTTT.

Many counts were recorded for this clonotype. This chain connects TRBV5-8 to TRBJ1-4; no clear D. The germline V gene encodes CDR1 SGHTS and CDR2 YDEGEE. CDR3 size: 13 residues. The V end lost 1 base, the J end lost 5 bases, and 6 bases lay between the germline ends. In DNA form, the CDR3 reads TGTGCCAGCAGCTTGCCTGAGAATGAAAAACTGTTTTTT. Translating it yields CASSLPENEKLFF.

The sample holds a few counts of this clonotype. The V gene is TRBV20-1, the J gene TRBJ2-7, with D tentatively TRBD2 (5 bases). CDR3 size: 13 residues. CDR1 is DFQATT and CDR2 is SNEGSKA in the germline V gene (reference sequence). V was trimmed by 3 bases and J by 5 bases, leaving 14 bases between them. CDR3 protein: CSASMVFGNEQYF. CDR3 nucleotides: TGCAGTGCTAGTATGGTGTTCGGGAACGAGCAGTACTTC.

There are many counts of this clonotype. This chain links TRBV11-2 with TRBJ1-4; D ambiguous. Trimming shortened V by 4 bases and J by 8 bases, and 17 bases separated the two germline ends. The CDR3 spans 15 residues. Germline-derived CDR1 and CDR2 are SGHAT and FQNNGV. CDR3 sequence: CASSSPRMRVEKLFF. CDR3 DNA sequence: TGTGCCAGCAGCTCCCCTCGGATGCGTGTGGAAAAACTGTTTTTT.

The table lists this clonotype with a few counts. The chain links TRBV24-1 to TRBJ2-3; 8 nucleotides align to TRBD2. Germline V gives CDR1 KGHDR, CDR2 SFDVKD. The CDR3 runs to 16 residues. Trimming cost V 4 bases and J 5 bases; bases outside gene matches: 10. CDR3: CATSDGRAEEKDTQYF. The CDR3 DNA follows: TGTGCCACCAGTGACGGGAGGGCCGAGGAGAAAGATACGCAGTATTTT.

This clonotype was observed at least ten times. The chain links TRBV11-1 to TRBJ2-7, with 10 bases aligning to TRBD2. Germline V gene lookup returns CDR1 SGHAT and CDR2 FQDESV (reference sequence). The CDR3 contains 15 residues. V lost 3 bases, J lost 4 bases, and 6 bases stayed unmatched. The CDR3: CASSLEREGRYEQYF. Written as DNA, the CDR3 is TGTGCCAGCAGCTTGGAGCGGGAGGGCCGGTACGAGCAGTACTTC.

This rearrangement joins TRBV11-1 to TRBJ2-5; 11 nucleotides line up with TRBD2. V shed 5 bases and J 4 bases; nucleotides not matched to a gene: 12. The germline V gene has CDR1 SGHAT and CDR2 FQDESV (reference sequence). This CDR3 is built from 17 residues. The CDR3 bases are TGTGCCAGCAGCGTTAACAGACTAGCGGGACGTGGAGAGACCCAGTACTTC. Translation: CASSVNRLAGRGETQYF.

The rearrangement uses TRBV29-1 and TRBJ2-6; TRBD1 matches at 10 bases. CDR3 length: 15 amino acids. Germline-derived CDR1 and CDR2 are SQVTM and ANQGSEA. Trimming removed 5 bases from V and 3 bases from J; junction bases left unmatched: 4. CDR3 loop: CSVIDRGHGANVLTF. The CDR3 bases are TGCAGCGTTATAGACAGGGGGCATGGGGCCAACGTCCTGACTTTC. Using reference TRBV29-1 and TRBJ2-6 for the parts outside the CDR3, the full variable domain is SAVISQKPSRDICQRGTSLTIQCQVDSQVTMMFWYRQQPGQSLTLIATANQGSEATYESGFVIDKFPISRPNLTFSTLTVSNMSPEDSSIYLCSVIDRGHGANVLTFGAGSRLTVL.

The CDR3 spells CASSLAGGERSPLHF. For the CDR3, the DNA is TGTGCCAGCAGCTTAGCAGGCGGGGAAAGGTCACCCCTCCACTTT. The genes are TRBV7-2 and TRBJ1-6; no firm D call. The CDR3 extends over 15 amino acids. V lost 0 bases to trimming and J lost 10 bases, with 13 bases between them. Germline loops: CDR1 SGHTA, CDR2 FQGNSA.

This sequence joins TRBV20-1 and TRBJ2-1; 14 nucleotides align to TRBD2. This CDR3 has 15 residues. CDR1 and CDR2 from the germline V gene are DFQATT and SNEGSKA (reference sequence). J gave up 6 bases and V 4 bases, and 5 bases lay outside the gene matches. The CDR3 nucleotides read TGCAGTGCTACCGGGACTAGCGGGAGTCTCAATGAGCAGTTCTTC. Translated, it gives CSATGTSGSLNEQFF.

This clonotype showed up many times. The V call is TRBV10-3, the J call TRBJ1-2; D gene unclear. Germline V gives CDR1 ENHRY, CDR2 SYGVKD. This CDR3 contains 13 residues. V dropped 3 bases and J dropped 6 bases, with 11 bases sitting between them. CDR3 region: CAISDLDIDGYTF. The DNA of the CDR3 is TGTGCCATCAGTGACCTAGACATCGATGGCTACACCTTC.

Ten or more counts support this clonotype. This CDR3 is CASSQGTGGPISLEAFF. CDR3 DNA: TGCGCCAGCAGCCAAGGGACAGGGGGACCCATCTCCCTTGAAGCTTTCTTT. This chain connects TRBV4-1 to TRBJ1-1; 10 bases are a match to TRBD1. CDR1 and CDR2 from the germline V gene are MGHRA and YSYEKL. This CDR3 is 17 amino acids long. With 1 base clipped from V and 7 bases from J, the junction kept 12 bases outside the gene matches.

This clonotype was detected a few times. The chain combines TRBV20-1 with TRBJ1-4; D gene uncertain. CDR1 and CDR2 from the germline V gene are DFQATT and SNEGSKA (reference sequence). Trimming removed 3 bases at V and 0 bases at J, with 11 bases between. The CDR3 runs to 15 residues. CDR3 region: CSARDPRSTNEKLFF. CDR3 DNA sequence: TGCAGTGCTAGGGACCCCAGATCAACTAATGAAAAACTGTTTTTT.

V usage is TRBV11-2 and J usage is TRBJ2-3, with D perhaps matching TRBD1 (5 bases). CDR1 SGHAT and CDR2 FQNNGV come from the germline V gene. Trimming removed 3 bases at V and 4 bases at J, with 8 bases between. The CDR3 has 13 residues. Here the CDR3 DNA reads TGTGCCAGCAGCTTGGACACGGCAGATACGCAGTATTTT. Its protein product is CASSLDTADTQYF.

In its sample, this clonotype was seen many times. CDR3 nucleotides: TGCAGTGCTGGCGGGACTAGTGGGACCCAGTACTTC. The encoded protein is CSAGGTSGTQYF. This chain joins TRBV20-1 and TRBJ2-5; 8 bases line up with TRBD2. V gave up 5 bases and J gave up 7 bases; unmatched junction bases: 6. CDR1 DFQATT and CDR2 SNEGSKA come from the germline V gene (reference sequence). CDR3 length: 12 residues.

The gene calls are TRBV4-2 and TRBJ1-2, with a weak D call TRBD1 (5 bases). Germline CDR1 reads LGHNA; CDR2 reads YNFKEQ. The CDR3 contains 12 residues. V lost 4 bases and J 6 bases, leaving 9 bases between the germline ends. The CDR3 DNA follows: TGTGCCAGCAGCCCCAAGGGGCATGGCTACACCTTC. This translates into CASSPKGHGYTF.

The gene calls are TRBV10-3 and TRBJ2-2, with D hard to call. The V gene's germline CDR1 is ENHRY and CDR2 SYGVKD. Trimming stripped 5 bases from V and 6 bases from J, with 10 bases between. This CDR3 has 13 amino acids. CDR3 nucleotides: TGTGCCATCAGTAATATGGGTCCCGGGGAGCTGTTTTTT. It yields the protein CAISNMGPGELFF.

The chain links TRBV2 to TRBJ1-4; D gene ambiguous. Between the trimmed V and J ends, which lost 6 bases and 11 bases, there was a span of 16 bases. Germline loops: CDR1 SNHLY, CDR2 FYNNEI. This CDR3 contains 13 residues. For the CDR3, the DNA is TGTGCCAGCAGCCGCCGGGGTAGAGAGAAACTGTTTTTT. Its protein product is CASSRRGREKLFF.

Many counts were recorded for this clonotype. One junction end does not reproduce the germline sequence, and a read error may be involved. CDR3 coding DNA: TGTGCCAGCAGTGCGCAGACCGACACTGAAGCTTTCTTT. Its translation: CASSAQTDTEAFF. The chain has TRBV10-3 and TRBJ1-1; no reliable D call. CDR1 is ENHRY, CDR2 SYGVKD, per germline. The CDR3 has 13 amino acids.

This chain's CDR3 is CASSPASRVRNYGYTF. The CDR3 region has the DNA TGCGCCAGCAGCCCGGCCAGTAGGGTCAGGAACTATGGCTACACCTTC. V usage is TRBV5-1 and J usage is TRBJ1-2; D uncertain. This CDR3 has 16 amino acids. V lost 4 bases to trimming and J lost 2 bases, with 18 bases between them. Germline V lookup: CDR1 SGHRS, CDR2 YFSETQ.